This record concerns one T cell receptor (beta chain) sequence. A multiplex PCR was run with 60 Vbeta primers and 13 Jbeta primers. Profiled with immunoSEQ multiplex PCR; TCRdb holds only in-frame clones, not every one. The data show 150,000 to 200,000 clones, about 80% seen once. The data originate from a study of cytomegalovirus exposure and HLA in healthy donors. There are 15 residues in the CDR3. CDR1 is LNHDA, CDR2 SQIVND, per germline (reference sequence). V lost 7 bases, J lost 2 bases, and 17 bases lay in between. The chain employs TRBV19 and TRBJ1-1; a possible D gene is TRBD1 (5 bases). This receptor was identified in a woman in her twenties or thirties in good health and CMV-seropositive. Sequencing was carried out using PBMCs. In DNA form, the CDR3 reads TGTGCCAGTATGTATCTCGGCAGGGCTAACACTGAAGCTTTCTTT. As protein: CASMYLGRANTEAFF.